The 22 T cell receptor beta chains below all came from one sample that was sequenced in a study of blood T cell repertoires in COVID-19. Sequencing was performed with immunoSEQ multiplex PCR; in TCRdb, only in-frame clones are kept and a portion is missing. The sample holds 98,000 or so clones, around 84% seen once. The source material was peripheral blood. These receptors all come from a woman between 55 and 75 years old in a cohort sampled during active or convalescent COVID-19.

The chain has TRBV3-1 (or the pseudogene TRBV3-2) and TRBJ2-1, with TRBD2 as a possible D gene (5 bases). Germline loops: CDR1 LGHDT, CDR2 YNNKEL (reference sequence). Trimming left V 0 bases short and J 8 bases short, with 11 bases between. CDR3 length equals 14 residues. For the CDR3, the DNA is TGTGCCAGCAGCCAAGAGGACTCAATCCATGAGCAGTTCTTC. It is translated as CASSQEDSIHEQFF.

The J gene is TRBJ1-1, the V gene TRBV11-2, with D perhaps matching TRBD1 (5 bases). The CDR3 length is 15 residues. Trimming took 0 bases from V and 7 from J, leaving 15 bases between them. CDR1 and CDR2 (germline): SGHAT, FQNNGV. The CDR3 protein is CASSLDRPPQGEAFF. In DNA, the CDR3 is TGTGCCAGCAGCTTAGATCGTCCGCCCCAGGGTGAAGCTTTCTTT.

The chain employs TRBV7-2 and TRBJ1-5, with D perhaps TRBD1 (6 bases). The CDR3 is made up of 16 amino acids. V lost 5 bases and J lost 5, with 19 bases in between. Germline V lookup: CDR1 SGHTA, CDR2 FQGNSA. CDR3 coding DNA: TGTGCCAGCAGCCCGTGGGGGCACCAAGGAGATCAGCCCCAGCATTTT. Its protein is CASSPWGHQGDQPQHF.

V gene TRBV5-4 combines with J gene TRBJ1-1; 9 nucleotides align to TRBD1. Losses at the gene ends were 5 bases for V and 1 base for J; bases not matched to a gene: 6. Germline V lookup: CDR1 SGHNT, CDR2 YYREEE (reference sequence). CDR3 length equals 15 residues. Here the CDR3 reads CASSRTGEGNTEAFF. CDR3 DNA sequence: TGTGCCAGCAGTCGGACAGGGGAGGGGAACACTGAAGCTTTCTTT.

V usage is TRBV24-1 and J usage is TRBJ2-1, with 8 bases that match TRBD1. CDR1 and CDR2 from the germline V gene are KGHDR and SFDVKD. The trim removed 0 bases at V and 8 bases at J, leaving 8 bases unmatched. The CDR3 is 16 residues long. CDR3: CATSDLQGAPSDEQFF. CDR3 sequence (DNA): TGTGCCACCAGTGATTTGCAGGGGGCCCCCTCGGATGAGCAGTTCTTC.

This clone appeared a few times. V usage is TRBV30 and J usage is TRBJ1-1; no firm D call. The CDR3 is 12 amino acids. Germline V gene data show CDR1 as GTSNPN and CDR2 as SVGIG (reference sequence). With 3 bases removed from V and 4 bases from J, the gap between germline ends came to 9 bases. The CDR3 loop reads CAWSTHATEAFF. DNA of the CDR3: TGTGCCTGGAGCACTCACGCCACTGAAGCTTTCTTT.

The chain carries TRBV12-3 or TRBV12-4 and TRBJ1-4; D uncertain. The CDR3 is 13 residues long. Trimming cost V 5 bases and J 0 bases, with 4 bases left between them. The CDR3: CASSTATNEKLFF. The CDR3 nucleotides are TGTGCCAGCAGTACGGCAACTAATGAAAAACTGTTTTTT.

The rearrangement links TRBV5-1 to TRBJ1-2; no reliable D call. The V and J ends lost 4 bases and 6 bases respectively, with 16 bases between them. This CDR3 has 14 residues. CDR1 is SGHRS, CDR2 YFSETQ, per germline. CDR3 nucleotide sequence: TGCGCCAGCAGCCCCGGAGGAGACCGGAATGGCTACACCTTC. Its translation is CASSPGGDRNGYTF.

Here the CDR3 reads CASSTTRRDTQYF. The CDR3, as DNA: TGTGCCAGCAGTACGACGAGGAGGGATACGCAGTATTTT. V usage is TRBV5-6 and J usage is TRBJ2-3, with D possibly matching TRBD2 (5 bases). With 5 bases removed from V and 6 bases from J, the gap between germline ends came to 13 bases. Germline loops: CDR1 SGHDT, CDR2 YYEEEE. This CDR3 spans 13 amino acids.

The rearrangement joins TRBV2 to TRBJ1-2; no reliable D call. This CDR3 has 12 residues. The V gene's germline CDR1 is SNHLY and CDR2 FYNNEI. Trimming left V 4 bases short and J 5 bases short, with 8 bases between. CDR3 loop: CASSVTAYGYTF. The CDR3 DNA is TGTGCCAGCAGTGTCACAGCATATGGCTACACCTTC.

In nucleotides, the CDR3 is TGTGCCAGCAGCTTAGGAGACAGGGGTCGACAGTTCTTC. Translation gives CASSLGDRGRQFF. This chain uses TRBV7-3 with TRBJ2-1, with TRBD1 matching 8 bases. The CDR3 is made up of 13 amino acids. The V gene end was trimmed by 2 bases and the J gene end by 13 bases; junction bases not matched to a gene: 7. CDR1 is SGHTA and CDR2 is FQGTGA in the germline V gene.

This clone was recorded a few times. Additional DNA sequences in this sample encode the identical CDR3. V and J are TRBV28 and TRBJ1-2; 8 bases match TRBD1. Germline V gene lookup returns CDR1 MDHEN and CDR2 SYDVKM. There are 12 residues in the CDR3. After removal of 5 bases from V and 6 bases from J, the junction contained 2 bases not matched to a gene. CDR3 protein: CASSRQGNGYTF. The CDR3 nucleotides are TGTGCCAGCAGTAGACAGGGGAATGGCTACACCTTC.

This chain connects TRBV6-6 to TRBJ2-2; 7 positions match TRBD2. V lost 0 bases and J lost 5; bases outside the gene matches: 6. From germline, CDR1 is MNHNY and CDR2 SVGAGI (reference sequence). The CDR3 is made up of 16 amino acids. As DNA, the CDR3 is TGTGCCAGCAGTTACTCTACGGGAGGTGGGACCGGGGAGCTGTTTTTT. Protein product: CASSYSTGGGTGELFF.

The chain is built from TRBV5-1 and TRBJ1-1, with D maybe TRBD1 (5 bases). The CDR3 extends over 14 amino acids. The germline V and J ends were trimmed by 5 bases and 2 bases, with 13 bases remaining between them. Looked up from germline, CDR1 is SGHRS and CDR2 is YFSETQ. CDR3 protein: CASRRGGDNTEAFF. In DNA form, the CDR3 reads TGCGCCAGCAGGCGGGGGGGAGACAACACTGAAGCTTTCTTT.

The CDR3: CASSQGQGVDEQFF. CDR3 nucleotide sequence: TGCGCCAGCAGCCAAGGACAGGGGGTGGATGAGCAGTTCTTC. The chain has TRBV4-1 and TRBJ2-1; TRBD1 aligns across 9 bases. Germline V CDR1 and CDR2: MGHRA, YSYEKL. V lost 1 base to trimming and J lost 8 bases; unmatched junction nucleotides: 3. The CDR3 loop spans 14 amino acids.

The chain has TRBV7-9 and TRBJ2-1, with TRBD2 as a possible D gene (6 bases). V was trimmed by 3 bases and J by 2 bases, leaving 11 bases between them. CDR3 size: 15 residues. CDR1 SEHNR and CDR2 FQNEAQ come from the germline V gene (reference sequence). The CDR3: CASSLTRGTYNEQFF. The CDR3 DNA follows: TGTGCCAGCAGCTTGACTAGAGGGACCTACAATGAGCAGTTCTTC.

The chain combines TRBV6-6 with TRBJ2-2; D ambiguous. This CDR3 region has 13 residues. V gave up 6 bases and J gave up 3 bases, with 8 bases separating them. Germline lookup yields CDR1 MNHNY and CDR2 SVGAGI (reference sequence). The CDR3 region is CASRSSYTGELFF. The CDR3 region has the DNA TGTGCCAGCAGATCGTCGTACACCGGGGAGCTGTTTTTT.

The rearrangement joins TRBV29-1 to TRBJ2-1; 12 nucleotides align to TRBD2. This CDR3 is 13 amino acids long. V trimming: 8 bases; J trimming: 6 bases; junction bases outside the gene matches: 5. Germline assignment: CDR1 SQVTM and CDR2 ANQGSEA. The CDR3 DNA sequence: TGCAGCTCCGCGGGACTAGCGGGCAATGAGCAGTTCTTC. It specifies CSSAGLAGNEQFF.

V usage is TRBV19 and J usage is TRBJ2-3, with TRBD2 matching 9 bases. The V gene end was trimmed by 2 bases and the J gene end by 4 bases; junction bases not matched to a gene: 4. This CDR3 comprises 15 residues. Looked up from germline, CDR1 is LNHDA and CDR2 is SQIVND (reference sequence). CDR3 coding DNA: TGTGCCAGTAGTATACGCGGGGGGGCGCCAGATACGCAGTATTTT. It is translated as CASSIRGGAPDTQYF. Complete variable domain (other parts from reference TRBV19 and TRBJ2-3): DGGITQSPKYLFRKEGQNVTLSCEQNLNHDAMYWYRQDPGQGLRLIYYSQIVNDFQKGDIAEGYSVSREKKESFPLTVTSAQKNPTAFYLCASSIRGGAPDTQYFGPGTRLTVL.

The chain couples TRBV12-5 to TRBJ2-7, with 7 bases matching TRBD1. With V trimmed by 0 bases and J by 6 bases, 2 bases remained unmatched. This CDR3 is 13 amino acids long. The germline V gene has CDR1 LGHNT and CDR2 FRNRAP. DNA for the CDR3: TGTGCTAGTGGTTTGGTATCAGGGGGCGAGCAGTACTTC. This sequence encodes CASGLVSGGEQYF. Based on the CDR3 plus reference TRBV12-5 and TRBJ2-7, the full variable domain is DARVTQTPRHKVTEMGQEVTMRCQPILGHNTVFWYRQTMMQGLELLAYFRNRAPLDDSGMPKDRFSAEMPDATLATLKIQPSEPRDSAVYFCASGLVSGGEQYFGPGTRLTVT.

The genes are TRBV7-9 and TRBJ2-5; TRBD2 aligns across 9 bases. This CDR3 spans 15 amino acids. J lost 0 bases, V lost 3 bases, and 2 bases had no gene match. Germline-derived CDR1 and CDR2 are SEHNR and FQNEAQ (reference sequence). CDR3 bases: TGTGCCAGCAGCTTTAGCGGGGGATACCAAGAGACCCAGTACTTC. Encoded protein: CASSFSGGYQETQYF.

DNA of the CDR3: TGCAGTGCTAGTCCCCTAGCGGGGGCCCAAGAGACCCAGTACTTC. The encoded protein is CSASPLAGAQETQYF. The rearrangement links TRBV20-1 to TRBJ2-5; 10 bases align to TRBD2. Trimming cost V 3 bases and J 1 base; bases outside gene matches: 5. From germline, CDR1 is DFQATT and CDR2 SNEGSKA (reference sequence). The CDR3 has 15 amino acids.